What follows is one TCR beta chain and its context. The antigen is undetermined. This entry is derived from a study of regulatory T cells in long-lasting Graves disease. The overall study: With positive TSH receptor antibodies and over 5 years of antithyroid drugs, Graves' disease was considered persistent. The study's findings and limits: Among persistent patients, a larger number of public clonotypes were shared (about 2,700) than among newly diagnosed patients (about 950).

Regarding time point: persistent/refractory GD, antithyroid drugs over 5 years with positive TRAb. TCR sequences were obtained from RNA taken from PBMCs. The authors built TCR beta libraries using iRepertoire HTBI primers and Arm-PCR of CDR3 regions. Original handling: In the combined samples, under 80 TRBV and some 15 TRBJ segments were identified. TCRdb re-analysed the multiplex PCR reads in MiXCR, keeping a single row per CDR3 protein. TCRdb, not the original authors, processed these V and J calls. The sample carries 400,000 to 500,000 distinct CDR3 sequences, roughly 23% recorded once. V was pared by 5 bases and J by 6 bases, with 13 bases between. The length of the CDR3 is 12 residues. Germline lookup yields CDR1 DFQATT and CDR2 SNEGSKA (reference sequence).

The chain combines TRBV20-1 with TRBJ1-2; TRBD1 might be the D (5 bases). This clonotype was sampled from a female donor with Graves disease. This sample comprised peripheral blood mononuclear cells (PBMCs), obtained when the disease was refractory, from a patient treated with antithyroid drugs. The CDR3 DNA reads TGCAGTGCTGGGACGGCCATTGATGGCTACACCTTC. Its translation is CSAGTAIDGYTF.